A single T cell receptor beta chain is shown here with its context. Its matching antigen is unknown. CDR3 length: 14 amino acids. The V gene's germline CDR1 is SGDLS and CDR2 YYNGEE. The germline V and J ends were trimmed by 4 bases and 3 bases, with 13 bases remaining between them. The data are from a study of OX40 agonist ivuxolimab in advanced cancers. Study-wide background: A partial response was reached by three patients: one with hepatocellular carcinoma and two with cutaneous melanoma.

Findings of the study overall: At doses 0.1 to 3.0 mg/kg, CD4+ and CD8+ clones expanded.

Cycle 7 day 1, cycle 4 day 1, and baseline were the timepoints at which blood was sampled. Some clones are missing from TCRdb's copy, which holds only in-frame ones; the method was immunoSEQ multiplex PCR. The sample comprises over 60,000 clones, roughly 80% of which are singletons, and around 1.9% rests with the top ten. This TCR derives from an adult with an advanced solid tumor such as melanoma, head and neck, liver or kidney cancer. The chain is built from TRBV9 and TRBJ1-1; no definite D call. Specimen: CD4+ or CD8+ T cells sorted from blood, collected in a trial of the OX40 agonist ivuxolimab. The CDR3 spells CASSRQAGDTEAFF. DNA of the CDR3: TGTGCCAGCAGCAGGCAGGCCGGGGACACTGAAGCTTTCTTT. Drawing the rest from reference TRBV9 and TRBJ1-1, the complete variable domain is DSGVTQTPKHLITATGQRVTLRCSPRSGDLSVYWYQQSLDQGLQFLIQYYNGEERAKGNILERFSAQQFPDLHSELNLSSLELGDSALYFCASSRQAGDTEAFFGQGTRLTVV.